This T cell receptor (beta chain) is drawn from a study of early T cells in non-severe SARS-CoV-2 infection. Study details: The chains were unpaired, and the sequenced material was bulk RNA from unsorted whole blood.

Findings and limits, study-wide: Matching against VDJdb likely underestimated virus-specific expansions, favoring anti-spike CD8.

Germline-derived CDR1 and CDR2 are DFQATT and SNEGSKA (reference sequence). There are 12 residues in the CDR3. V was clipped by 1 base and J by 6 bases, with 9 bases between them. Unique molecular identifiers (one per individual cDNA molecule) were attached. TCRdb independently ran MiXCR on the 5' RACE reads; one entry per CDR3 protein. The sample records 85,000 to 90,000 distinct CDR3 sequences, 13% to 15% being singletons. This clonotype occurred a few times. The antigen is unknown. The clonotype was recovered from an adult who was a healthcare worker with PCR-confirmed SARS-CoV-2 infection or an uninfected control (not recorded which). This chain joins TRBV20-1 and TRBJ1-2; D may be TRBD1 (5 bases). The source material was whole blood. CDR3 sequence: CSARATVHGYTF. CDR3 coding DNA: TGCAGTGCTAGAGCGACAGTTCATGGCTACACCTTC.